The text below deals with one T cell receptor beta chain. This clonotype was detected ten times or more. Its specific antigen is unknown. Base qualities are not at hand, and no much larger clone is one base apart. Amplification of TCR beta CDR3 regions was carried out from RNA transcripts. For the first round of RT-PCR on the TCR CDR3, the HTBI primer set was used together with the Qiagen OneStep RT-PCR kit. Libraries were constructed in a second round of multiplex PCR, after which size selection and purification were carried out. Libraries were sequenced paired-end with 100 bp reads on an Illumina HiSeq2000. The paper's processing steps were these. SOAPnuke was used to process the raw data, throwing out any read that contained adapters or uncalled bases, had a mean Phred below 15, or lacked an exact constant-primer or identifier match. High-quality paired reads were merged with COPE v1.2.5, and unique nucleotide sequences were defined as clonotypes. MiTCR v1.1 was used to align clonotypes to the IMGT TRBV, TRBD and TRBJ reference segments. Analysis was restricted to V-J combinations with a frequency above 0.0001, which covered approximately 99% of repertoires. The TCS score was defined as the ratio of F50 (clonal expansion) to E x V (chaos), calculated using BLOSUM62-based TCRdist between CDR3 peptides within each V-J. Welch's t-statistics and random forest reduced approximately 520 V-J features to 13, which were used in a naive Bayes classifier (R e1071). Through fastp at Q25 and MiXCR, TCRdb rebuilt clones from the public reads, retaining in-frame beta chains. Duplicate CDR3 protein sequences are folded into a single record with the most common DNA and genes. TCRdb, rather than the study authors, made the V and J calls. The sample table contains a few hundred thousand distinct CDR3 sequences; only one count was recorded for approximately 18% of them. The leading ten clones occupy less than 40% of the sample.

Moderately to severely active disease, a Clinical Activity Score of at least 3, a NOSPECS grade of at least 4, and a duration under 3 months were present in ophthalmopathy patients. Patients with uncontrolled infections, other autoimmune diseases, pregnancy or lactation were excluded. Diagnoses were based on clinical symptoms, serum thyroxine and TRAb, thyroid ultrasound and orbital computed tomography. PBMCs were isolated from 8 to 10 ml of fresh peripheral blood by Ficoll-Paque density gradient centrifugation. Total RNA was extracted using Trizol reagent, and RNA quality was assessed on an Agilent 2100 Bioanalyzer. The data are from a study of T cells in Graves' hyperthyroidism and ophthalmopathy (dated by TCRdb to the late 2010s). Regarding the complete study: Peripheral blood samples were taken at the time of initial diagnosis, prior to any treatment. To identify TCR V-J signatures that set the groups apart, the researchers used a discovery cohort of 100 patients, made up of 40 to 45 with Graves' ophthalmopathy and some 60 with stable Graves' hyperthyroidism. An independent validation cohort of around 19 hyperthyroidism patients and about 16 patients who later progressed to ophthalmopathy tested prospective prediction of ophthalmopathy. The roughly 99 discovery patients were divided at random into training and test sets in a 7:3 ratio. In about six Graves' hyperthyroidism patients, the study also compared T-cell repertoires from thyroid tissue with T-cell repertoires from blood. Following sampling, methimazole starting at 30 mg daily was given to hyperthyroidism patients, and high-dose intravenous methylprednisolone was given to ophthalmopathy patients. The paper describes TCR Vbeta CDR3 sequencing of 135 peripheral blood samples, made up of 43 ophthalmopathy patients, 70 to 75 hyperthyroidism patients and 17 progressor patients.

Including cysteine and phenylalanine, the CDR3 has 14 amino acids. Only CDR3 DNA is held: 42 bases, read in frame from base 1. Per the germline V gene, KGHSH is the CDR1 and LQKENI is the CDR2. Trimming accounts for 5 bases at V and 4 bases at J, while the number of junction bases matched to no gene is 5. Summary of the overall study and its limitations: In validation, the model predicted progression to ophthalmopathy with approximately 71% sensitivity and approximately 74% specificity, a median of around 6.6 months before onset. Most expanded thyroid clonotypes (frequency above 0.001) were also found in blood, which suggests that blood repertoires may mirror thyroid immune responses. No statistical method was used to fix the sample size in advance, and group allocation was not hidden from the investigators. A 13 V-J signature model separated ophthalmopathy from stable hyperthyroidism, with 87.88% sensitivity and 81.08% specificity in cross-validation and 80%/75% in testing.

Sequencing used blood. The TCR was taken from a man aged 50-60 years with Graves' ophthalmopathy. The rearrangement combines TRBV18 with TRBJ1-1; 9 of the junction bases match TRBD1. Here the CDR3 is given as CASSVQGAPTEAFF. The nucleotide sequence is given as TGTGCCAGCTCAGTACAGGGGGCGCCCACTGAAGCTTTCTTT.